This entry lists 24 T cell receptor beta chains sequenced from one sample in a study of cytomegalovirus exposure and HLA in healthy donors. The PCR employed 60 Vbeta primers together with 13 Jbeta primers. TCRdb keeps only in-frame clones here, not all; method: immunoSEQ multiplex PCR. Found here are 150,000 or so clones; the top ten clones hold about 1.6%. Source material: PBMCs. Receptors were obtained from a woman aged 45-59 years in good health and CMV-seronegative.

The rearrangement joins TRBV5-1 to TRBJ2-1, with TRBD1 identical over 12 bases. The CDR3 sequence is 17 residues long. Germline V gene sequence: CDR1 SGHRS, CDR2 YFSETQ. With 0 bases clipped from V and 6 bases from J, the junction kept 7 bases outside the gene matches. CDR3 sequence: CASSLESGTGGRNEQFF. CDR3 coding DNA: TGCGCCAGCAGCTTGGAGAGCGGGACAGGGGGCCGCAATGAGCAGTTCTTC.

The V gene is TRBV11-2, the J gene TRBJ2-5; D is unclear. V was trimmed by 5 bases and J by 5 bases, leaving 6 bases between them. In germline, CDR1 is SGHAT, CDR2 FQNNGV. This CDR3 spans 11 amino acids. The CDR3 nucleotides read TGTGCCAGCAGCCCCGAGGAGACCCAGTACTTC. Translated: CASSPEETQYF.

The chain uses TRBV19 and TRBJ1-2; D is unresolved. CDR3 length: 14 amino acids. The germline V gene encodes CDR1 LNHDA and CDR2 SQIVND (reference sequence). V dropped 3 bases and J dropped 0 bases, with 8 bases sitting between them. CDR3 sequence reads: CASSISRANYGYTF. DNA of the CDR3: TGTGCCAGTAGTATTTCAAGAGCTAACTATGGCTACACCTTC.

V gene TRBV6-6 combines with J gene TRBJ2-2, with 7 bases aligning to TRBD2. V trimming: 6 bases; J trimming: 7 bases; junction bases outside the gene matches: 14. Germline V lookup: CDR1 MNHNY, CDR2 SVGAGI (reference sequence). This CDR3 is 16 amino acids long. The CDR3 DNA follows: TGTGCCAGCAGACCCTCGGGGAGCGGGACTGGCGGGGAGCTGTTTTTT. Amino acids: CASRPSGSGTGGELFF.

The chain joins TRBV7-9 to TRBJ2-7; TRBD2 aligns across 11 bases. Germline V gives CDR1 SEHNR, CDR2 FQNEAQ (reference sequence). The trim removed 5 bases at V and 10 bases at J, leaving 7 bases unmatched. The CDR3 loop spans 13 amino acids. The CDR3 sequence is CASSTLAGEIQYF. For the CDR3, the DNA is TGTGCCAGCAGCACACTAGCGGGGGAGATACAGTACTTC.

The V and J genes are TRBV9 and TRBJ2-7; 7 bases are shared with TRBD2. The trim removed 0 bases at V and 3 bases at J, leaving 3 bases unmatched. Germline CDR1 and CDR2: SGDLS and YYNGEE. This CDR3 region has 14 residues. The CDR3 loop is CASSVAGGYYEQYF. Here the CDR3 DNA reads TGTGCCAGCAGCGTAGCGGGAGGATACTACGAGCAGTACTTC.

The V call is TRBV15, the J call TRBJ2-7, with TRBD2 identical over 7 bases. V was clipped by 3 bases and J by 4 bases; unmatched bases: 3. Germline CDR1 LNHNV, CDR2 YYDKDF (reference sequence). CDR3 size: 13 residues. DNA of the CDR3: TGTGCCACCAGCAGCGGGAGGACTTACGAGCAGTACTTC. Amino acid sequence: CATSSGRTYEQYF. The full variable domain, rest sourced from reference TRBV15 and TRBJ2-7, is DAMVIQNPRYQVTQFGKPVTLSCSQTLNHNVMYWYQQKSSQAPKLLFHYYDKDFNNEADTPDNFQSRRPNTSFCFLDIRSPGLGDTAMYLCATSSGRTYEQYFGPGTRLTVT.

The chain uses TRBV5-6 and TRBJ1-5; D not resolved. CDR3 length: 14 residues. The germline CDR1 and CDR2 sequences are SGHDT and YYEEEE. V lost 4 bases and J lost 3, with 11 bases in between. The CDR3 here is CASSRQGLNQPQHF. The CDR3, as DNA: TGTGCCAGCAGCCGACAAGGTCTCAATCAGCCCCAGCATTTT.

The chain has TRBV7-2 and TRBJ2-2, with 7 bases matching TRBD2. Germline trimming cut 5 bases from V and 2 bases from J; bases unmatched to any gene: 11. This CDR3 is 17 amino acids long. The germline V gene has CDR1 SGHTA and CDR2 FQGNSA. DNA for the CDR3: TGTGCCAGCAGCCCCATGGGAGCGGGGTCAAACACCGGGGAGCTGTTTTTT. Translating gives CASSPMGAGSNTGELFF. The full variable domain, rest sourced from reference TRBV7-2 and TRBJ2-2, is GAGVSQSPSNKVTEKGKDVELRCDPISGHTALYWYRQSLGQGLEFLIYFQGNSAPDKSGLPSDRFSAERTGGSVSTLTIQRTQQEDSAVYLCASSPMGAGSNTGELFFGEGSRLTVL.

The genes are TRBV30 and TRBJ2-1; D unresolved. The CDR3 is 12 residues long. V was shortened by 0 bases and J by 8 bases, with 8 bases between the two germline ends. Germline CDR1 and CDR2: GTSNPN and SVGIG (reference sequence). Here the CDR3 DNA reads TGTGCCTGGAGTGTAAGCGATTATGAGCAGTTCTTC. As protein: CAWSVSDYEQFF.

This rearrangement joins TRBV5-1 to TRBJ2-4; D gene uncertain. Germline lookup yields CDR1 SGHRS and CDR2 YFSETQ. The CDR3 covers 13 residues. V lost 0 bases and J lost 5, with 6 bases in between. Here the CDR3 reads CASSLGAENIQYF. CDR3 DNA sequence: TGCGCCAGCAGCTTGGGTGCGGAAAACATTCAGTACTTC.

The rearrangement links TRBV11-2 to TRBJ2-2; TRBD2 agrees at 7 bases. This CDR3 has 19 residues. V lost 4 bases, J lost 5 bases, and 19 bases stayed unmatched. Germline CDR1 is SGHAT and CDR2 is FQNNGV. The CDR3 spells CASSWRGVAGPQGTGELFF. For the CDR3, the DNA is TGTGCCAGCAGCTGGCGCGGTGTAGCGGGCCCCCAGGGTACCGGGGAGCTGTTTTTT.

The rearrangement joins TRBV9 to TRBJ1-5; 7 bases line up with TRBD1. CDR1 SGDLS and CDR2 YYNGEE come from the germline V gene. J lost 5 bases, V lost 3 bases, and 5 bases had no gene match. This CDR3 is 14 amino acids long. CDR3 sequence reads: CASSAGTADQPQHF. DNA of the CDR3: TGTGCCAGCAGCGCCGGGACAGCAGATCAGCCCCAGCATTTT.

The chain couples TRBV5-1 to TRBJ1-1; no firm D call. Trimming pared 4 bases from V and 2 bases from J, leaving 21 bases between. Germline V lookup: CDR1 SGHRS, CDR2 YFSETQ. The CDR3 has 17 amino acids. The CDR3 sequence is CASSLQTPATVNTEAFF. The DNA of the CDR3 is TGCGCCAGCAGCCTTCAGACTCCCGCGACCGTTAACACTGAAGCTTTCTTT.

This sequence joins TRBV29-1 and TRBJ2-5; 9 positions match TRBD2. CDR3 length: 15 residues. Germline V gene sequence: CDR1 SQVTM, CDR2 ANQGSEA. V shed 4 bases and J 7 bases; nucleotides not matched to a gene: 13. CDR3 nucleotides: TGCAGCGTTGCCCCAACTTATACAGCGGGGGGGACCCAGTACTTC. Protein sequence: CSVAPTYTAGGTQYF.

The chain is built from TRBV28 and TRBJ2-3, with TRBD2 identical over 10 bases. The trim removed 6 bases at V and 0 bases at J, leaving 9 bases unmatched. The CDR3 totals 17 residues. In germline, CDR1 is MDHEN, CDR2 SYDVKM. DNA of the CDR3: TGTGCCAGCAGGGTAGCGGGAGGCACTCCTAGCACAGATACGCAGTATTTT. Translation: CASRVAGGTPSTDTQYF.

The chain uses TRBV30 and TRBJ1-1; D possibly corresponds to TRBD1 (5 bases). This CDR3 is 12 amino acids long. Per the germline V gene, CDR1 is GTSNPN and CDR2 is SVGIG (reference sequence). V lost 4 bases to trimming and J lost 4 bases, with 10 bases between them. CDR3 nucleotide sequence: TGTGCCTGGAAGCAGGGCCCCACTGAAGCTTTCTTT. This gives the protein CAWKQGPTEAFF.

The gene calls are TRBV30 and TRBJ2-5; TRBD2 is a possible D gene (6 bases). V was trimmed by 7 bases and J by 2 bases, leaving 14 bases between them. CDR3 length: 13 amino acids. Germline V gives CDR1 GTSNPN, CDR2 SVGIG (reference sequence). The CDR3 DNA reads TGTGCCTCCCTCCCTAGCGCACAAGAGACCCAGTACTTC. Translation gives CASLPSAQETQYF.

The V gene is TRBV2, the J gene TRBJ2-7; 9 bases agree with TRBD1. Germline CDR1 reads SNHLY; CDR2 reads FYNNEI. CDR3 length: 15 residues. J was trimmed by 4 bases and V by 2 bases; bases with no gene match: 6. The CDR3 region has the DNA TGTGCCAGCAGTGAACTACAGGGGGCTTTGTACGAGCAGTACTTC. This codes for CASSELQGALYEQYF.

In DNA, the CDR3 is TGTGCCAGCAGTCCCTATTCCGGACACGGCCCTCAGCCCCAGCATTTT. Translation gives CASSPYSGHGPQPQHF. The genes are TRBV28 and TRBJ1-5; weak D call: TRBD1 (5 bases). Germline assignment: CDR1 MDHEN and CDR2 SYDVKM. This CDR3 is 16 amino acids long. V was clipped by 5 bases and J by 6 bases, with 20 bases between them.

The chain recombines TRBV27 with TRBJ2-7, with TRBD1 matching 9 bases. J was trimmed by 5 bases and V by 1 base; bases with no gene match: 3. The CDR3 covers 14 residues. CDR1 and CDR2 (germline): MNHEY, SMNVEV (reference sequence). The CDR3 nucleotides read TGTGCCAGCAGTTTATACAGGGGGCCTAACGAGCAGTACTTC. Translating it yields CASSLYRGPNEQYF.

The chain carries TRBV30 and TRBJ2-1, with 8 nucleotides matching TRBD2. Unmatched junction bases numbered 3, after V lost 0 bases and J lost 2 bases. The CDR3 is 15 residues long. Germline V CDR1 and CDR2: GTSNPN, SVGIG (reference sequence). This chain's CDR3 is CAWSVGTRAYNEQFF. The CDR3 DNA follows: TGTGCCTGGAGTGTCGGGACTAGGGCCTACAATGAGCAGTTCTTC.

The chain couples TRBV6-5 to TRBJ1-2; 10 positions match TRBD1. The CDR3 runs 14 residues. Germline values: CDR1 MNHEY, CDR2 SVGAGI. The trim removed 4 bases at V and 7 bases at J, leaving 6 bases unmatched. The DNA for the CDR3 is TGTGCCAGCAGTTTTACCGGGACAGGGGCTGGCTACACCTTC. Amino acid sequence: CASSFTGTGAGYTF.

The chain employs TRBV6-5 and TRBJ2-5, with D possibly TRBD2 on 6 matching bases. CDR1 is MNHEY and CDR2 is SVGAGI in the germline V gene. Between the trimmed V and J ends, which lost 9 bases and 9 bases, there was a span of 23 bases. This CDR3 comprises 14 residues. This CDR3 reads CARTTGAQRSAQYF. The CDR3 DNA reads TGTGCCAGGACTACGGGAGCGCAACGCTCGGCCCAGTACTTC.